The 23 T cell receptor beta chains listed next were all sequenced from one sample in a study of early stage breast cancer tumors. The table came from immunoSEQ multiplex PCR; TCRdb's copy has only in-frame clones and leaves some out. The sample yields roughly 13,000 clones, about 80% seen once. The specimen sequenced was normal breast tissue next to the tumor. All receptors come from a person aged 45 to 59 with breast cancer.

This clone was picked up a small number of times. The chain links TRBV6-1 to TRBJ2-5, with a possible D match to TRBD1 (5 bases). Germline loops: CDR1 MNHNS, CDR2 SASEGT. Deletions cut 3 bases from V and 2 bases from J, with 7 bases between. The CDR3 is 13 residues long. This chain's CDR3 is CASSDRAQETQYF. CDR3 in DNA: TGTGCCAGCAGTGACAGGGCTCAAGAGACCCAGTACTTC.

The chain employs TRBV2 and TRBJ2-5; D might be TRBD1 (5 bases). The germline V gene has CDR1 SNHLY and CDR2 FYNNEI. The length of the CDR3 is 12 residues. Trimming pared 9 bases from V and 4 bases from J, leaving 12 bases between. CDR3 in amino acids: CARRSQGETQYF. CDR3 coding DNA: TGTGCCAGACGTTCCCAGGGAGAGACCCAGTACTTC.

This chain uses TRBV15 with TRBJ1-1, with D unclear. V shed 3 bases and J shed 4 bases, with 6 bases lying between them. This CDR3 region has 12 residues. Germline V CDR1 and CDR2: LNHNV, YYDKDF (reference sequence). CDR3 loop: CATSRDGTEAFF. CDR3 DNA: TGTGCCACCAGCAGGGACGGCACTGAAGCTTTCTTT. Based on the CDR3 plus reference TRBV15 and TRBJ1-1, the full variable domain is DAMVIQNPRYQVTQFGKPVTLSCSQTLNHNVMYWYQQKSSQAPKLLFHYYDKDFNNEADTPDNFQSRRPNTSFCFLDIRSPGLGDTAMYLCATSRDGTEAFFGQGTRLTVV.

The J gene is TRBJ2-5, the V gene TRBV2, with 8 bases aligning to TRBD2. Germline V gene data show CDR1 as SNHLY and CDR2 as FYNNEI. This CDR3 has 15 residues. V lost 6 bases and J lost 3; bases outside the gene matches: 9. CDR3 region: CASRISGSQKETQYF. The CDR3 bases are TGTGCCAGCAGAATAAGCGGGAGCCAGAAAGAGACCCAGTACTTC. Together with reference TRBV2 and TRBJ2-5, the CDR3 gives the full variable domain: EPEVTQTPSHQVTQMGQEVILRCVPISNHLYFYWYRQILGQKVEFLVSFYNNEISEKSEIFDDQFSVERPDGSNFTLKIRSTKLEDSAMYFCASRISGSQKETQYFGPGTRLLVL.

This chain links TRBV2 with TRBJ2-5; 8 bases agree with TRBD2. The CDR3 loop spans 15 amino acids. CDR1 and CDR2 (germline): SNHLY, FYNNEI. J was trimmed by 4 bases and V by 4 bases; bases with no gene match: 8. The CDR3 DNA is TGTGCCAGCAGTGCGGAGCGGGAGCACGGAGAGACCCAGTACTTC. Protein: CASSAEREHGETQYF.

The rearrangement uses TRBV29-1 and TRBJ1-2, with 10 bases identical to TRBD1. V was pared by 0 bases and J by 6 bases, with 4 bases of the junction left unmatched. Germline assignment: CDR1 SQVTM and CDR2 ANQGSEA. The CDR3 contains 14 residues. The CDR3 coding sequence is TGCAGCGTTGAAGATCCCGGGACAGGGGATGGCTACACCTTC. Its protein product is CSVEDPGTGDGYTF.

The chain employs TRBV7-6 and TRBJ2-7; 10 positions match TRBD1. The V gene end was trimmed by 5 bases and the J gene end by 0 bases; junction bases not matched to a gene: 10. The CDR3 has 17 residues. Germline V lookup: CDR1 SGHVS, CDR2 FNYEAQ. The CDR3 reads CASSPTGGKVTSYEQYF. CDR3 coding DNA: TGTGCCAGCAGCCCGACAGGGGGCAAAGTTACCTCCTACGAGCAGTACTTC.

The gene calls are TRBV7-2 and TRBJ1-2; D unresolved. Germline CDR1 and CDR2: SGHTA and FQGNSA. V was trimmed by 1 base and J by 5 bases, leaving 8 bases between them. The CDR3 covers 13 residues. The CDR3 loop is CASSLGPEYGYTF. CDR3 DNA sequence: TGTGCCAGCAGCTTAGGTCCGGAGTATGGCTACACCTTC. The whole variable domain, remainder taken from reference TRBV7-2 and TRBJ1-2, is GAGVSQSPSNKVTEKGKDVELRCDPISGHTALYWYRQSLGQGLEFLIYFQGNSAPDKSGLPSDRFSAERTGGSVSTLTIQRTQQEDSAVYLCASSLGPEYGYTFGSGTRLTVV.

In DNA, the CDR3 is TGCGCCAGCAGCTTGGGACAGGGGGAGACCCAGTACTTC. Encoded protein: CASSLGQGETQYF. The chain joins TRBV5-1 to TRBJ2-5, with 8 bases lining up with TRBD1. Germline CDR1 SGHRS, CDR2 YFSETQ. J lost 5 bases, V lost 0 bases, and 0 bases had no gene match. CDR3 length: 13 residues.

The rearrangement uses TRBV29-1 and TRBJ2-7, with 7 bases matching TRBD2. The CDR3 runs to 13 residues. Germline CDR1 and CDR2: SQVTM and ANQGSEA. J was trimmed by 1 base and V by 4 bases; bases with no gene match: 4. The CDR3 sequence: CSVVSGISYEQYF. The CDR3 DNA is TGCAGCGTTGTCAGCGGGATTTCCTACGAGCAGTACTTC.

The gene calls are TRBV7-8 and TRBJ2-5; D is unclear. Germline V lookup: CDR1 SGHVS, CDR2 FQNEAQ. This CDR3 has 13 amino acids. V lost 5 bases and J 4 bases, leaving 11 bases between the germline ends. CDR3: CASSPRARETQYF. As DNA, the CDR3 is TGTGCCAGCAGCCCACGGGCCAGAGAGACCCAGTACTTC.

In this sample, this clone turned up once. The chain joins TRBV29-1 to TRBJ2-7, with D hard to call. The CDR3 consists of 11 residues. Looked up from germline, CDR1 is SQVTM and CDR2 is ANQGSEA. Trimming cost V 4 bases and J 7 bases, with 11 bases left between them. The CDR3 bases are TGCAGCGTTGTAGTGGTTGAAGAGCAGTACTTC. This translates into CSVVVVEEQYF.

As DNA, the CDR3 is TGTGCCAGCAGCTTAGCCGGGGTCTACGAGCAGTACTTC. It encodes CASSLAGVYEQYF. This chain connects TRBV7-2 to TRBJ2-7; possible D gene TRBD2, 5 bases. Germline lookup yields CDR1 SGHTA and CDR2 FQGNSA. The CDR3 is 13 residues long. Trimming stripped 0 bases from V and 3 bases from J, with 6 bases between.

The V and J genes are TRBV11-3 and TRBJ2-1; TRBD1 matches 8 bases. Germline assignment: CDR1 SGHNT and CDR2 YENEEA. With V trimmed by 5 bases and J by 8 bases, 14 bases remained unmatched. The CDR3 totals 16 residues. The CDR3 sequence: CASSLAGGVGTDEQFF. The CDR3 DNA reads TGTGCCAGCAGCCTAGCAGGGGGCGTGGGTACCGATGAGCAGTTCTTC. The variable domain in full, with the rest retrieved from reference TRBV11-3 and TRBJ2-1, is EAGVVQSPRYKIIEKKQPVAFWCNPISGHNTLYWYLQNLGQGPELLIRYENEEAVDDSQLPKDRFSAERLKGVDSTLKIQPAELGDSAVYLCASSLAGGVGTDEQFFGPGTRLTVL.

V and J are TRBV5-1 and TRBJ2-3, with D possibly TRBD2 on 5 matching bases. V lost 0 bases and J 3 bases, leaving 11 bases between the germline ends. Germline loops: CDR1 SGHRS, CDR2 YFSETQ. This CDR3 is built from 15 residues. CDR3 sequence (DNA): TGCGCCAGCAGCTTGGTAGCGACCAGTACAGATACGCAGTATTTT. Its protein is CASSLVATSTDTQYF. Filled out from reference TRBV5-1 and TRBJ2-3, the complete variable domain reads KAGVTQTPRYLIKTRGQQVTLSCSPISGHRSVSWYQQTPGQGLQFLFEYFSETQRNKGNFPGRFSGRQFSNSRSEMNVSTLELGDSALYLCASSLVATSTDTQYFGPGTRLTVL.

J is TRBJ2-2 and V is TRBV7-2, with TRBD2 matching over 16 bases. The V and J ends lost 3 bases and 3 bases, in that order; junction bases with no gene match: 4. CDR1 is SGHTA and CDR2 is FQGNSA in the germline V gene. The CDR3 runs 18 residues. DNA of the CDR3: TGTGCCAGCAGCTTGGGACTAGCGGGGGGGCAGGACACCGGGGAGCTGTTTTTT. Its translation: CASSLGLAGGQDTGELFF.

In this sample, this clone turned up once. V usage is TRBV18 and J usage is TRBJ2-7; D is possibly TRBD2 (6 bases). CDR3 size: 14 residues. Trimming removed 1 base at V and 2 bases at J, with 9 bases between. Germline CDR1 reads KGHSH; CDR2 reads LQKENI. The CDR3 DNA follows: TGTGCCAGCTCACCACGGGACTGGGCCTACGAGCAGTACTTC. Its translation is CASSPRDWAYEQYF.

The CDR3 DNA is TGTGCCAGCAGCTTACAGGGGGCCAGTAATTCACCCCTCCACTTT. Encoded protein: CASSLQGASNSPLHF. V usage is TRBV7-4 and J usage is TRBJ1-6; 8 bases are shared with TRBD1. Germline V CDR1 and CDR2: SGHVT, SQSDAQ. This CDR3 comprises 15 residues. V shed 2 bases and J 6 bases; nucleotides not matched to a gene: 3.

This rearrangement joins TRBV27 to TRBJ2-7; D remains unclear. Trimming left V 8 bases short and J 4 bases short, with 18 bases between. The CDR3 runs 14 residues. Germline lookup yields CDR1 MNHEY and CDR2 SMNVEV (reference sequence). In nucleotides, the CDR3 is TGTGCCAGCGGTAAGCGAAGGTTGGGGTACGAGCAGTACTTC. Protein: CASGKRRLGYEQYF.

The CDR3 coding sequence is TGTGCCAGCAGCGTAGGACAGGCGACGTGGGAGACCCAGTACTTC. Amino acids: CASSVGQATWETQYF. The rearrangement joins TRBV9 to TRBJ2-5, with D possibly being TRBD1 (6 bases). Germline CDR1 and CDR2: SGDLS and YYNGEE. With 0 bases removed from V and 5 bases from J, the gap between germline ends came to 14 bases. The CDR3 covers 15 residues.

The V call is TRBV30, the J call TRBJ1-5; D might be TRBD1 (6 bases). Trimming shortened V by 0 bases and J by 7 bases, and 22 bases separated the two germline ends. Germline V gene sequence: CDR1 GTSNPN, CDR2 SVGIG (reference sequence). This CDR3 comprises 17 residues. The CDR3 protein is CAWSVSLLGRGYQPQHF. DNA for the CDR3: TGTGCCTGGAGTGTATCCCTTTTGGGCAGGGGTTACCAGCCCCAGCATTTT.

The chain carries TRBV19 and TRBJ1-5; perhaps TRBD1 as D (6 bases). The CDR3 consists of 16 residues. V gave up 4 bases and J gave up 1 base, with 14 bases separating them. CDR1 and CDR2 (germline): LNHDA, SQIVND (reference sequence). The CDR3 DNA reads as TGTGCCAGTAGTACTGCGGCAGGGGTGAGCAATCAGCCCCAGCATTTT. It encodes CASSTAAGVSNQPQHF.

The V call is TRBV6-1, the J call TRBJ1-2; the match to TRBD1 covers 7 bases. CDR1 and CDR2 from the germline V gene are MNHNS and SASEGT. V gave up 7 bases and J gave up 2 bases; unmatched junction bases: 4. This CDR3 spans 13 amino acids. In DNA, the CDR3 is TGTGCCAGCAAGGGACAGACGAACTATGGCTACACCTTC. It codes for CASKGQTNYGYTF.